This T cell receptor beta chain was captured in a study of beta chain features in type 1 diabetes. The germline CDR1 and CDR2 sequences are SGHAT and FQNNGV. Unmatched junction bases numbered 7, after V lost 2 bases and J lost 6 bases. The CDR3 spans 16 residues. The sequenced template was cDNA made from the entire isolated RNA. There were some 3.6 million reads on average in the naive, central memory and regulatory T cell samples. Some clones are missing from TCRdb's copy, which holds only in-frame ones; the method was immunoSEQ multiplex PCR. The sample consists of 400,000 or so clones, 9.5% to 10% of them appearing once. General study points: Type 1 diabetes patients showed a moderate but significant shortening of TCRB CDR3s in all four CD4+ subsets. Sequencing from cDNA could over-represent high-TCR-expressing cells.

About this clone: The antigen is not known.

Populations isolated by sorting all had purity greater than 95%. Sequenced input: central memory CD4+ T cells from blood. The TCR comes from a man aged 30 to 45 with type 1 diabetes. V usage is TRBV11-2 and J usage is TRBJ1-2, with 12 positions matching TRBD1. CDR3 sequence (DNA): TGTGCCAGCAGCTTAAATCCCGGGACAGGGGGCCATGGCTACACCTTC. It translates to CASSLNPGTGGHGYTF. The full variable domain, with the rest looked up from reference TRBV11-2 and TRBJ1-2, is EAGVAQSPRYKIIEKRQSVAFWCNPISGHATLYWYQQILGQGPKLLIQFQNNGVVDDSQLPKDRFSAERLKGVDSTLKIQPAKLEDSAVYLCASSLNPGTGGHGYTFGSGTRLTVV.